This TCR beta chain was observed in a study of blood T cell repertoires in COVID-19 (dated by TCRdb to about 2020). Context from the whole study: Samples covering the acute and convalescent phases of COVID-19 were provided by collaborators in the United States, Italy and Spain. The prospective study material was composed of cDNA or gDNA derived from T cells, B-cell-depleted T cells, or PBMCs. Samples came from the ongoing ImmuneRACE study (first 160 participants) plus 1,254 subjects from 6 global collaborators. The sample metadata nearly always contained a de-identified subject ID, COVID-19 status, age in years and sex. Where available, HLA class I and class II types were obtained from metadata supplied by the sample provider rather than from assay-based typing. The repertoires were released in a freely available public database intended as a resource for research on the immune response to SARS-CoV-2. Subjects who had been exposed to COVID-19, were actively infected with it, or had recovered from it provided the deeply sampled blood TCRbeta repertoires that made up the dataset. What the authors observed across the whole study: Clinical and demographic metadata were provided uncurated, with the amount varying by source and participant.

TCRbeta CDR3 regions were amplified from genomic DNA using the immunoSEQ Assay, a bias-controlled multiplex PCR. Concerning the study's data processing: Nucleated cell counts per sample were estimated from amplification of reference gene primers within the assay. To quantify the absolute abundance of each unique TCRbeta CDR3 rearrangement, sequence reads were collapsed and filtered. For each sample, productive Simpson clonality was calculated as the square root of Simpson's diversity index across productive rearrangements. TCRdb holds this immuneACCESS table with in-frame rearrangements only. Some clones are missing; in checked studies, unresolved V genes explain under half, and the rest has no known cause. V, J and clone size are those of that table, while D and trimming were read from the DNA. In this sample the table shows some 90,000 clones, approximately 89% of which occur a single time. The ten largest account for 2% to 3% of the sample.

As for this clone: No antigen is known for it. Base-call qualities are not available, and no considerably larger clone is one nucleotide away.

Whole blood was collected in K2EDTA tubes by collaborating institutions according to the institutions' own protocols. Collaborator samples were shipped for TCRbeta analysis as frozen whole blood, isolated PBMCs, or DNA extracted from either sample type. This TCR was recovered from a man aged 50-60 years with acute or convalescent COVID-19. The sample consisted of peripheral blood.

The bases are TGCGCCAGCAGCCCTGGACTAGGCGGGGAGACCCAGTACTTC. This sequence encodes CASSPGLGGETQYF. Recombination linked TRBV5-1 to TRBJ2-5, with 7 bases in between that match TRBD2. Taken from the germline V gene, the CDR1 and CDR2 loops are SGHRS and YFSETQ. Its CDR3 holds 14 amino acids, cysteine through phenylalanine. This entry keeps only the CDR3 DNA: 42 bases, framed from base 1. The junction shows trimming of 4 bases on V and 5 bases on J, and the gene matches do not reach 8 bases of it.